A selection of T cell receptor beta chains follows, all from one sample in a study of T cells after yellow fever vaccination. Using its own MiXCR run on the 5' RACE reads, TCRdb lists one record per CDR3 protein. This sample yields around 350,000 distinct CDR3 sequences, of which 6.2% are seen a single time; around 16% belongs to the top ten. The sample consisted of PBMCs, taken 5 days after the yellow fever booster vaccination. These receptors were taken from a man younger than 40 who received the YFV17D yellow fever vaccine. CDR3s include the opening cysteine and the closing phenylalanine or tryptophan. Fields, in order: clone size, J gene, D gene, V gene, CDR3 protein, CDR3 DNA. A D gene is named only where the DNA matches it firmly. Where a row states a size, it is once, few, many or the class of an expanded clone; other rows omit it.

many,TRBJ2-5,TRBD2,TRBV5-1,CASTPRASGPGAQETQYF,TGCGCCAGCACCCCTAGGGCTAGCGGGCCTGGGGCCCAAGAGACCCAGTACTTC
NA,TRBJ2-1,NA,TRBV5-4,CASSVTLEPNEQFF,TGTGCCAGCAGCGTAACCCTAGAGCCCAATGAGCAGTTCTTC
many,TRBJ2-7,TRBD1,TRBV18,CASSPGTALVEQYF,TGTGCCAGCTCCCCCGGGACAGCCCTAGTCGAGCAGTACTTC
many,TRBJ1-1,NA,TRBV12-5,CASVGGGSWNTEAFF,TGTGCTAGCGTCGGTGGTGGCAGCTGGAACACTGAAGCTTTCTTT
few,TRBJ2-5,TRBD2,TRBV5-1,CASSTMGAGGSETQYF,TGCGCCAGCAGCACCATGGGGGCGGGAGGATCGGAGACCCAGTACTTC
many,TRBJ2-7,TRBD1,TRBV7-2,CASSARQGSYEQYF,TGTGCCAGCAGCGCAAGACAGGGCTCCTACGAGCAGTACTTC
many,TRBJ2-5,NA,TRBV5-5,CASSRGLSVQETQYF,TGTGCCAGCAGCCGCGGACTATCCGTCCAAGAGACCCAGTACTTC
few,TRBJ2-7,NA,TRBV29-1,CSVEEESGNEQYF,TGCAGCGTTGAAGAAGAGTCAGGGAACGAGCAGTACTTC
many,TRBJ2-5,TRBD2,TRBV19,CATKLAGVETQYF,TGTGCCACCAAACTAGCGGGAGTTGAGACCCAGTACTTC
NA,TRBJ2-7,NA,TRBV20-1,CSAQVEGRSYEQYF,TGCAGTGCCCAGGTCGAGGGACGGTCCTACGAGCAGTACTTC
NA,TRBJ2-7,NA,TRBV5-8,CASSSGTVRTSKGEEQYF,TGTGCCAGCAGCTCTGGGACTGTTCGGACTTCCAAAGGGGAAGAGCAGTACTTC
NA,TRBJ2-6,TRBD1,TRBV20-1,CSALDRGSGANVLTF,TGCAGTGCTCTGGACAGGGGTTCTGGGGCCAACGTCCTGACTTTC
few,TRBJ2-1,NA,TRBV4-1,CASSQGTGIYNEQFF,TGCGCCAGCAGCCAAGGAACAGGGATATACAATGAGCAGTTCTTC
NA,TRBJ2-7,NA,TRBV11-2,CASSAPAGLEQYF,TGTGCCAGCAGCGCCCCGGCGGGGCTGGAGCAGTACTTC
many,TRBJ2-7,TRBD2,TRBV7-9,CASSVYSGSGGYEQYF,TGTGCCAGCAGCGTATATAGCGGGAGTGGAGGTTACGAGCAGTACTTC
few,TRBJ2-7,NA,TRBV2,CASKVDYEQYF,TGTGCCAGCAAAGTAGATTACGAGCAGTACTTC
many,TRBJ1-2,NA,TRBV7-8,CASSLWTGDGYTF,TGTGCCAGCAGCTTATGGACGGGGGATGGCTACACCTTC
many,TRBJ2-7,TRBD2,TRBV7-2,CASSLALSGIISREYF,TGTGCCAGCAGCTTAGCGCTAAGCGGGATTATTTCGAGGGAGTACTTC
many,TRBJ2-5,TRBD2,TRBV29-1,CSISRGLGGETQYF,TGCAGCATCTCGAGGGGATTGGGGGGGGAGACCCAGTACTTC
few,TRBJ1-2,NA,TRBV20-1,CSAAKSENLNGYTF,TGCAGTGCTGCTAAGAGCGAGAATTTGAATGGCTACACCTTC
few,TRBJ2-3,TRBD2,TRBV20-1,CSARTRLAGGWAADTQYF,TGCAGTGCTAGAACCAGACTAGCGGGAGGGTGGGCCGCAGATACGCAGTATTTT
few,TRBJ2-6,NA,TRBV9,CASSVGQAGANVLTF,TGTGCCAGCAGCGTAGGCCAGGCTGGGGCCAACGTCCTGACTTTC
few,TRBJ2-7,TRBD2,TRBV20-1,CSASLLADPYEQYF,TGCAGTGCTAGCTTACTAGCGGATCCCTACGAGCAGTACTTC
many,TRBJ1-1,NA,TRBV7-9,CASTDREGGTEAFF,TGTGCCAGCACCGATAGGGAGGGCGGAACTGAAGCTTTCTTT
many,TRBJ2-7,NA,TRBV5-1,CASSLYPDITYEQYF,TGCGCCAGCAGCTTGTACCCTGACATCACCTACGAGCAGTACTTC
NA,TRBJ2-3,TRBD2,TRBV5-5,CASSVSGGRGDTQYF,TGTGCCAGCAGCGTTTCTGGCGGGAGGGGAGATACGCAGTATTTT
NA,TRBJ2-7,NA,TRBV20-1,CSARVSGAYEQYF,TGCAGTGCTAGAGTCAGCGGAGCCTACGAGCAGTACTTC
NA,TRBJ1-5,NA,TRBV4-2,CASSQDSYGNQPQHF,TGTGCCAGCAGCCAAGACAGTTATGGTAATCAGCCCCAGCATTTT
few,TRBJ1-1,NA,TRBV20-1,CSARSGGRNTEAFF,TGCAGTGCTAGGTCCGGGGGCAGAAACACTGAAGCTTTCTTT